This TCR beta chain was captured by sequencing in a study of regulatory T cells in long-lasting Graves disease. Study-wide points: Newly diagnosed disease favored TRBV20-1 and TRBJ2-1 over persistent disease. The persistent group shared some 2,700 public clonotypes, more than the 950 to 1,000 shared by new patients. Owing to a sample size that was small, accuracy may have been reduced.

V lost 3 bases and J 1 base, leaving 12 bases between the germline ends. The length of the CDR3 is 16 residues. Concerning this clonotype itself: Its antigen is unidentified.

Through Arm-PCR of CDR3 regions and iRepertoire HTBI primers, TCR beta libraries were built. TCRdb processed the multiplex PCR reads anew with MiXCR; each CDR3 protein has one entry. The sample includes around 320,000 distinct CDR3 sequences, about a sixth of them seen just once. The time point is: newly diagnosed GD, antithyroid drugs for less than 3 months. RNA extracted from PBMCs served as the sequencing template. From an endocrinology department in Xi'an, China, came the patients. The sample was also reused in another study, on T cells in Graves' hyperthyroidism and ophthalmopathy.

This clonotype was obtained from a man aged 35-49 years with Graves disease. The specimen was peripheral blood mononuclear cells (PBMCs), collected at new diagnosis, from a patient treated with antithyroid drugs. The genes are TRBV12-3 or TRBV12-4 and TRBJ2-2; D ambiguous. For the CDR3, the DNA is TGTGCCAGCAGTTTTCGGGCTGTAGTGAACACCGGGGAGCTGTTTTTT. Translated, it gives CASSFRAVVNTGELFF.